Shown below are 2 T cell receptor beta chains from a single sample sequenced in a study of shared clonotypes between healthy human individuals. TCRdb's copy holds only in-frame clones and misses some; the assay was immunoSEQ multiplex PCR. The table records some 1 million clones, around 76% of them present only once. Sequenced input: memory CD4+ T cells sorted from blood. The sample's subset: CD45RA-negative fraction. The receptor set was obtained from a man aged 18 to 35 in good health.

This sequence joins TRBV7-6 and TRBJ2-2; 7 bases align to TRBD1. Germline assignment: CDR1 SGHVS and CDR2 FNYEAQ. The trim removed 5 bases at V and 5 bases at J, leaving 8 bases unmatched. The CDR3 runs to 15 residues. The CDR3 coding sequence is TGTGCCAGCAGCCCCCGGACAGGCTTAACCGGGGAGCTGTTTTTT. This codes for CASSPRTGLTGELFF.

The J gene is TRBJ2-5, the V gene TRBV11-2, with a weak D call TRBD2 (5 bases). V lost 5 bases and J 4 bases, leaving 17 bases between the germline ends. This CDR3 comprises 15 residues. The germline gives CDR1 SGHAT, CDR2 FQNNGV. Written as DNA, the CDR3 is TGTGCCAGCAGCCGGGTGGGAGCGCTCGGAGAGACCCAGTACTTC. Its translation: CASSRVGALGETQYF. The entire variable domain, with the rest obtained from reference TRBV11-2 and TRBJ2-5, is as follows: EAGVAQSPRYKIIEKRQSVAFWCNPISGHATLYWYQQILGQGPKLLIQFQNNGVVDDSQLPKDRFSAERLKGVDSTLKIQPAKLEDSAVYLCASSRVGALGETQYFGPGTRLLVL.